This T cell receptor beta chain was sequenced during a study of T cell responses to AZD1222 COVID-19 vaccine. This CDR3 has 13 residues. Trimming left V 1 base short and J 6 bases short, with 8 bases between. Germline V CDR1 and CDR2: SGHDT, YYEEEE. Points on this clone: Its antigen is still unknown.

Whole-study findings and limits: In the spike-specific TCR repertoire, nearly half reportedly target unmutated variant regions. Following two doses of AZD1222, Spike-specific TCR breadth and depth rose.

Assay used: immunoSEQ multiplex PCR; TCRdb lists only in-frame clones, some missing. The sample comprises 90,000 to 150,000 clones, more than 85% of which are singletons, and about 10% rests with the top ten. The clonotype was recovered from an adult in good health. V gene TRBV5-6 combines with J gene TRBJ1-5; a weak D match, TRBD1 (6 bases). The sequences come from peripheral blood, collected on day 0 of AZD1222 vaccination. The CDR3 DNA sequence: TGTGCCAGCAGCTTGAACAGGGTTCAGCCCCAGCATTTT. Translating it yields CASSLNRVQPQHF.